What follows are 15 T cell receptor beta chains derived from one specimen sequenced in a study of PD-L1 blockade in urothelial cancer. The time point denotes: peripheral blood 6 weeks after treatment start. Profiled with immunoSEQ multiplex PCR; TCRdb holds only in-frame clones, not every one. Of approximately 47,000 clones listed, approximately 80% are singletons. The material sequenced was PBMCs, taken around atezolizumab (anti-PD-L1) treatment. The receptors come from a man between 65 and 85 years old with urothelial cancer.

CDR3 nucleotide sequence: TGTGCCAGCAGCGTCGGGACAGCTCGCTCCTACGAGCAGTACTTC. The encoded protein is CASSVGTARSYEQYF. V usage is TRBV9 and J usage is TRBJ2-7; 7 bases match TRBD1. CDR1 and CDR2 (germline): SGDLS, YYNGEE. V gave up 2 bases and J gave up 0 bases; unmatched junction bases: 5. The CDR3 contains 15 residues.

This chain joins TRBV27 and TRBJ2-5; a weak D match, TRBD1 (6 bases). Looked up from germline, CDR1 is MNHEY and CDR2 is SMNVEV (reference sequence). V was pared by 2 bases and J by 0 bases, with 13 bases between. The CDR3 length is 16 residues. DNA of the CDR3: TGTGCCAGCAGTTTAGTAGCCCAGGGGTACCAAGAGACCCAGTACTTC. It translates to CASSLVAQGYQETQYF.

The chain has TRBV4-1 and TRBJ2-2; 12 positions match TRBD2. The CDR3 sequence is 16 residues long. After removal of 0 bases from V and 6 bases from J, the junction contained 2 bases not matched to a gene. Germline-derived CDR1 and CDR2 are MGHRA and YSYEKL. The CDR3 sequence: CASSQETSGSSGELFF. CDR3 in DNA: TGCGCCAGCAGCCAAGAGACTAGCGGGAGTTCCGGGGAGCTGTTTTTT.

This clone turned up a few times. The V call is TRBV27, the J call TRBJ2-7; 7 bases fit TRBD1. Losses at the gene ends were 5 bases for V and 1 base for J; bases not matched to a gene: 8. Germline V CDR1 and CDR2: MNHEY, SMNVEV (reference sequence). The CDR3 is 15 residues long. CDR3 amino acids: CASSLIQGSSYEQYF. CDR3 bases: TGTGCCAGCAGTCTTATACAGGGGTCGTCCTACGAGCAGTACTTC.

This sequence joins TRBV19 and TRBJ1-4; 7 bases align to TRBD1. Germline V gives CDR1 LNHDA, CDR2 SQIVND (reference sequence). The CDR3 extends over 18 amino acids. Trimming removed 3 bases from V and 0 bases from J; junction bases left unmatched: 10. In DNA form, the CDR3 reads TGTGCCAGTAGTATTGACCCAGGGGGACCCGCAACTAATGAAAAACTGTTTTTT. Its translation: CASSIDPGGPATNEKLFF.

The gene calls are TRBV29-1 and TRBJ2-1; D is undetermined. V gave up 3 bases and J gave up 8 bases, with 8 bases separating them. This CDR3 has 11 amino acids. Germline V gives CDR1 SQVTM, CDR2 ANQGSEA. CDR3 coding DNA: TGCAGCGTTGAGTCGTATGATGAGCAGTTCTTC. Its translation is CSVESYDEQFF.

This clone was seen only a few times. This chain connects TRBV27 to TRBJ1-3; D is uncertain. The CDR3 runs to 14 residues. Trimming took off 2 bases at V and 3 bases at J, with 8 bases between the two ends. Looked up from germline, CDR1 is MNHEY and CDR2 is SMNVEV (reference sequence). The CDR3 coding sequence is TGTGCCAGCAGTTTAGGCCAGAATGGAAACACCATATATTTT. Translating it yields CASSLGQNGNTIYF.

In this sample, this clone turned up once. This chain connects TRBV12-5 to TRBJ2-1; the D gene is possibly TRBD1 (8 bases). Trimming left V 6 bases short and J 5 bases short, with 17 bases between. The CDR3 spans 15 residues. Germline CDR1 and CDR2: LGHNT and FRNRAP. The CDR3 sequence: CASGGRQGTNNEQFF. DNA of the CDR3: TGTGCTAGTGGCGGGAGACAGGGGACTAACAATGAGCAGTTCTTC.

The V call is TRBV2, the J call TRBJ2-4; TRBD2 matches at 9 bases. The CDR3 is made up of 19 amino acids. Germline CDR1 and CDR2: SNHLY and FYNNEI. After removal of 2 bases from V and 6 bases from J, the junction contained 17 bases not matched to a gene. The CDR3 DNA reads TGTGCCAGCAGTGAATTCGTTAGGCGGGAGGGCCATGTCGTAAACATTCAGTACTTC. Translated: CASSEFVRREGHVVNIQYF.

V and J are TRBV28 and TRBJ2-3; TRBD1 is a possible D gene (5 bases). V lost 3 bases to trimming and J lost 4 bases, with 14 bases between them. This CDR3 has 15 amino acids. The germline V gene has CDR1 MDHEN and CDR2 SYDVKM. The CDR3 here is CASSFRVVGSDTQYF. CDR3 sequence (DNA): TGTGCCAGCAGTTTCAGGGTTGTGGGGTCAGATACGCAGTATTTT.

This clone appeared a single time. V is TRBV28 and J is TRBJ2-7; 9 bases agree with TRBD2. The CDR3 runs 16 residues. Germline assignment: CDR1 MDHEN and CDR2 SYDVKM. The J segment lost 3 bases and the V segment lost 2 bases, leaving 8 bases of the junction unmatched. In nucleotides, the CDR3 is TGTGCCAGCAGTTTAAGGGGTATTAGCGGGAGCTACGAGCAGTACTTC. Its translation is CASSLRGISGSYEQYF. Combining the CDR3 with reference TRBV28 and TRBJ2-7 gives the whole variable domain DVKVTQSSRYLVKRTGEKVFLECVQDMDHENMFWYRQDPGLGLRLIYFSYDVKMKEKGDIPEGYSVSREKKERFSLILESASTNQTSMYLCASSLRGISGSYEQYFGPGTRLTVT.

This sequence joins TRBV5-6 and TRBJ2-6, with TRBD1 matching 12 bases. This CDR3 is 17 amino acids long. Germline values: CDR1 SGHDT, CDR2 YYEEEE. Losses at the gene ends were 3 bases for V and 3 bases for J; bases not matched to a gene: 4. The CDR3 spells CASSSGTGGDGANVLTF. The CDR3 region has the DNA TGTGCCAGCAGCTCCGGGACAGGGGGCGATGGGGCCAACGTCCTGACTTTC.

The V and J genes are TRBV13 and TRBJ2-7, with 7 bases aligning to TRBD1. CDR3 length: 14 amino acids. Germline trimming cut 1 base from V and 4 bases from J; bases unmatched to any gene: 4. CDR1 PRHDT and CDR2 FYEKMQ come from the germline V gene (reference sequence). In DNA form, the CDR3 reads TGTGCCAGCAGCTTAGAGGGCAGGGGGTACGAGCAGTACTTC. Encoded protein: CASSLEGRGYEQYF.

The rearrangement joins TRBV6-1 to TRBJ2-3; D is unresolved. Trimming cost V 4 bases and J 6 bases, with 5 bases left between them. The V gene's germline CDR1 is MNHNS and CDR2 SASEGT. The CDR3 extends over 11 amino acids. Here the CDR3 reads CASSALDTQYF. CDR3 nucleotides: TGTGCCAGCAGTGCTTTGGATACGCAGTATTTT.

This clone was detected ten times or more. The CDR3 DNA follows: TGTGCCAGCCAACCGCAGGGAGGGGTAGTTCAGCCCCAGCATTTT. Its translation is CASQPQGGVVQPQHF. The rearrangement joins TRBV27 to TRBJ1-5; possible D gene TRBD1, 5 bases. Germline V gives CDR1 MNHEY, CDR2 SMNVEV (reference sequence). The ends were cut back, 8 bases at V and 6 bases at J, with 20 bases in the middle. There are 15 residues in the CDR3.